These 27 T cell receptor beta chains came from one sample sequenced in a study of blood T cells in healthy people across ages. Primed by a sample-barcoded 5' primer and a J-beta primer mix, a second PCR proceeded for about 7 to 11 cycles. TCRdb re-derived calls from the 5' RACE reads in MiXCR, one entry per CDR3 protein. The repertoire holds 1.8 million or so distinct CDR3 sequences, with about two fifths as singletons. Sequencing input: blood. These receptors came from a human donor in good health.

The sample holds a few counts of this clonotype. The chain has TRBV20-1 and TRBJ2-5; 7 bases fit TRBD1. V lost 0 bases, J lost 0 bases, and 4 bases stayed unmatched. CDR3 length: 15 amino acids. The germline CDR1 and CDR2 sequences are DFQATT and SNEGSKA (reference sequence). The CDR3 sequence: CSARDPQGDQETQYF. DNA of the CDR3: TGCAGTGCTAGAGATCCGCAGGGGGACCAAGAGACCCAGTACTTC.

The genes are TRBV20-1 and TRBJ2-7; D gene ambiguous. Germline assignment: CDR1 DFQATT and CDR2 SNEGSKA (reference sequence). This CDR3 is built from 14 residues. V dropped 1 base and J dropped 7 bases, with 17 bases sitting between them. CDR3 coding DNA: TGCAGTGCTAGAGCATCAGCCTCGGATGGTGAGCAGTACTTC. Translated: CSARASASDGEQYF.

This clonotype appeared once. The V gene is TRBV24-1, the J gene TRBJ1-2; 9 nucleotides match TRBD1. Looked up from germline, CDR1 is KGHDR and CDR2 is SFDVKD. V dropped 3 bases and J dropped 8; count of bases not matched to a gene: 9. The CDR3 sequence is 15 residues long. The CDR3 DNA reads as TGTGCCACCAGTGATCGGACAGGGGTGAGCGGGGGCTACACCTTC. This sequence encodes CATSDRTGVSGGYTF.

J is TRBJ1-2 and V is TRBV12-3 or TRBV12-4, with D uncertain. The V and J ends lost 4 bases and 8 bases respectively, with 8 bases between them. This CDR3 region has 11 residues. The CDR3 is CASSYQRGYTF. CDR3 DNA sequence: TGTGCCAGCAGTTACCAACGGGGCTACACCTTC.

The chain is built from TRBV4-3 and TRBJ2-6; D uncertain. Germline V gene sequence: CDR1 LGHNA, CDR2 YSLEER. CDR3 length: 18 residues. Trimming shortened V by 1 base and J by 0 bases, and 13 bases separated the two germline ends. This chain's CDR3 is CASSQGYPVSSGANVLTF. The CDR3 DNA sequence: TGCGCCAGCAGCCAAGGATACCCAGTAAGCTCTGGGGCCAACGTCCTGACTTTC.

The chain has TRBV4-2 and TRBJ2-5; possibly TRBD1 for D (9 bases). This CDR3 comprises 18 residues. CDR1 is LGHNA, CDR2 YNFKEQ, per germline. V gave up 0 bases and J gave up 6 bases, with 23 bases separating them. The chain's CDR3 is CASSQERGSGTGMKTQYF. CDR3 coding DNA: TGTGCCAGCAGCCAAGAGCGCGGTAGCGGGACAGGGATGAAGACCCAGTACTTC.

In regard to this clonotype: One end of the junction does not line up with germline, which may come from a read error. The rearrangement uses TRBV29-1 and TRBJ2-3; 10 positions match TRBD1. CDR1 is SQVTM and CDR2 is ANQGSEA in the germline V gene. The CDR3 is 14 amino acids. CDR3 nucleotides: TGCAGCGTTGAGGGGGGGACAGGGGCAGATATGCAGTATTTT. The encoded protein is CSVEGGTGADMQYF.

The CDR3 region is CASSPGTPSGYTF. CDR3 in DNA: TGTGCCAGCAGCCCAGGGACTCCCTCTGGCTACACCTTC. The rearrangement uses TRBV7-9 and TRBJ1-2; TRBD1 might be the D (5 bases). There are 13 residues in the CDR3. Germline V CDR1 and CDR2: SEHNR, FQNEAQ (reference sequence). The V end lost 5 bases, the J end lost 7 bases, and 14 bases lay between the germline ends. Full variable domain (outside the CDR3, taken from reference TRBV7-9 and TRBJ1-2): DTGVSQNPRHKITKRGQNVTFRCDPISEHNRLYWYRQTLGQGPEFLTYFQNEAQLEKSRLLSDRFSAERPKGSFSTLEIQRTEQGDSAMYLCASSPGTPSGYTFGSGTRLTVV.

CDR3 nucleotides: TGTGCCAGCAGTCCAACCCGACGGGTCTACGAGCAGTACTTC. Protein sequence: CASSPTRRVYEQYF. V usage is TRBV6-6 and J usage is TRBJ2-4; D ambiguous. The assigned J gene may be wrong: the sequence end matches TRBJ2-7 better. Per the germline V gene, CDR1 is MNHNY and CDR2 is SVGAGI (reference sequence). The CDR3 spans 14 residues.

This chain uses TRBV5-5 with TRBJ2-7; the match to TRBD1 covers 7 bases. The CDR3 has 14 residues. After removal of 4 bases from V and 2 bases from J, the junction contained 6 bases not matched to a gene. Germline loops: CDR1 SGHKS, CDR2 YYEKEE (reference sequence). This chain's CDR3 is CASSTTGVAYEQYF. In nucleotides, the CDR3 is TGTGCCAGCAGCACAACAGGGGTTGCCTACGAGCAGTACTTC.

This rearrangement joins TRBV4-1 to TRBJ2-7; 8 positions agree with TRBD1. V was clipped by 1 base and J by 5 bases; unmatched bases: 7. Germline CDR1 MGHRA, CDR2 YSYEKL. The CDR3 contains 15 residues. The CDR3 DNA is TGCGCCAGCAGCCAAGTGGACAGGGTGGGTGACGAGCAGTACTTC. This translates into CASSQVDRVGDEQYF.

The rearrangement uses TRBV5-1 and TRBJ2-1, with 11 bases fitting TRBD1. The V segment lost 4 bases and the J segment 0 bases; nucleotides outside the gene matches: 15. CDR1 is SGHRS, CDR2 YFSETQ, per germline. The CDR3 is 20 amino acids. The CDR3 DNA is TGCGCCAGCAGCCCGGACAGGGGGCAGGATAGCCCCCTCTCCTACAATGAGCAGTTCTTC. It is translated as CASSPDRGQDSPLSYNEQFF. Supplemented by reference TRBV5-1 and TRBJ2-1, the full variable domain reads KAGVTQTPRYLIKTRGQQVTLSCSPISGHRSVSWYQQTPGQGLQFLFEYFSETQRNKGNFPGRFSGRQFSNSRSEMNVSTLELGDSALYLCASSPDRGQDSPLSYNEQFFGPGTRLTVL.

This clonotype has more than one count but fewer than ten. The V and J genes are TRBV29-1 and TRBJ1-1; 7 bases are shared with TRBD1. Trimming cost V 3 bases and J 4 bases; bases outside gene matches: 5. Germline loops: CDR1 SQVTM, CDR2 ANQGSEA. The CDR3 loop spans 13 amino acids. In DNA, the CDR3 is TGCAGCGTTGAGCTGAACAGGGGCACTGAAGCTTTCTTT. Translation: CSVELNRGTEAFF.

The chain links TRBV29-1 to TRBJ2-7; TRBD1 matches at 8 bases. Germline CDR1 SQVTM, CDR2 ANQGSEA. The CDR3 has 14 residues. V trimming: 5 bases; J trimming: 3 bases; junction bases outside the gene matches: 9. For the CDR3, the DNA is TGCAGCGTTCCCGGGACAGGCGGCGGCTACGAGCAGTACTTC. Translation: CSVPGTGGGYEQYF.

This chain connects TRBV7-2 to TRBJ1-1, with D perhaps TRBD1 (6 bases). The length of the CDR3 is 13 residues. Trimming stripped 0 bases from V and 9 bases from J, with 11 bases between. Germline lookup yields CDR1 SGHTA and CDR2 FQGNSA. CDR3 in DNA: TGTGCCAGCAGCTTAGCTTACAGGGTGAAAGCTTTCTTT. Residues: CASSLAYRVKAFF.

This clonotype was observed a few times. At one of its ends the junction is not consistent with the germline gene, which may arise from a read error. The chain is built from TRBV27 and TRBJ1-2; perhaps TRBD1 as D (5 bases). This CDR3 spans 15 amino acids. Germline V gene sequence: CDR1 MNHEY, CDR2 SMNVEV (reference sequence). DNA for the CDR3: TGTACCAGCAGTTTATCTGGGGGAATAGGCTATGGCTACACCTTC. Translation: CTSSLSGGIGYGYTF.

This clonotype was recorded a few times. This chain connects TRBV20-1 to TRBJ2-3; D possibly corresponds to TRBD1 (6 bases). Between the trimmed V and J ends, which lost 5 bases and 6 bases, there was a span of 15 bases. The CDR3 contains 13 residues. Looked up from germline, CDR1 is DFQATT and CDR2 is SNEGSKA (reference sequence). The CDR3 spells CSALIRGADTQYF. The CDR3 DNA is TGCAGTGCTCTTATCAGGGGAGCGGATACGCAGTATTTT.

In the case of this clonotype: Mismatch with germline at one junction end may stem from a read error. The chain is built from TRBV5-5 and TRBJ2-3; D ambiguous. The CDR3 contains 15 residues. Per the germline V gene, CDR1 is SGHKS and CDR2 is YYEKEE (reference sequence). The CDR3 protein is CASSLSGFVTDTRYF. The CDR3, as DNA: TGTGCCAGCAGCTTGAGTGGCTTTGTCACAGATACGCGGTATTTT.

This chain's CDR3 is CATSRDLGVSLGYTF. The CDR3 DNA is TGTGCCACCAGCAGAGATCTTGGGGTTAGTCTTGGCTACACCTTC. The chain combines TRBV15 with TRBJ1-2; D not certain. Trimming left V 0 bases short and J 7 bases short, with 15 bases between. CDR3 size: 15 residues. Germline-derived CDR1 and CDR2 are LNHNV and YYDKDF (reference sequence).

The sample holds a few counts of this clonotype. The chain uses TRBV2 and TRBJ1-2; D uncertain. The CDR3 loop spans 14 amino acids. CDR1 is SNHLY, CDR2 FYNNEI, per germline. Between the trimmed V and J ends, which lost 4 bases and 4 bases, there was a span of 13 bases. CDR3 DNA: TGTGCCAGCAGTGGAGAACAGACTGGCTATGGCTACACCTTC. Protein sequence: CASSGEQTGYGYTF.

The chain carries TRBV7-9 and TRBJ2-1, with a possible D match to TRBD2 (5 bases). The CDR3 runs 14 residues. V was shortened by 5 bases and J by 8 bases, with 16 bases between the two germline ends. The V gene's germline CDR1 is SEHNR and CDR2 FQNEAQ (reference sequence). Here the CDR3 reads CASSRGIGVHEQFF. The DNA for the CDR3 is TGTGCCAGCAGCCGGGGTATAGGAGTCCATGAGCAGTTCTTC.

This clonotype was seen a few times. The chain has TRBV7-3 and TRBJ2-3, with D perhaps matching TRBD2 (7 bases). Looked up from germline, CDR1 is SGHTA and CDR2 is FQGTGA. The CDR3 totals 12 residues. The germline V and J ends were trimmed by 8 bases and 6 bases, with 12 bases remaining between them. The CDR3 loop reads CASGGAADTQYF. CDR3 bases: TGTGCCAGCGGGGGGGCCGCGGATACGCAGTATTTT. The whole variable domain, remainder taken from reference TRBV7-3 and TRBJ2-3, is GAGVSQTPSNKVTEKGKYVELRCDPISGHTALYWYRQSLGQGPEFLIYFQGTGAADDSGLPNDRFFAVRPEGSVSTLKIQRTERGDSAVYLCASGGAADTQYFGPGTRLTVL.

V gene TRBV7-2 combines with J gene TRBJ2-1; TRBD2 matches 9 bases. CDR1 SGHTA and CDR2 FQGNSA come from the germline V gene. The CDR3 consists of 12 residues. V lost 5 bases, J lost 15 bases, and 8 bases stayed unmatched. In nucleotides, the CDR3 is TGTGCCAGCAGCGTAACGGGACTAGCTCCGTTCTTC. Residues: CASSVTGLAPFF.

The gene calls are TRBV3-1 and TRBJ2-4; D uncertain. This CDR3 is built from 13 residues. Trimming left V 1 base short and J 13 bases short, with 14 bases between. CDR1 and CDR2 (germline): LGHDT, YNNKEL (reference sequence). For the CDR3, the DNA is TGTGCCAGCAGCCAAGGTCATGGGTTGGAGCAGTACTTC. It yields the protein CASSQGHGLEQYF.

The V call is TRBV25-1, the J call TRBJ1-1; D is uncertain. Germline CDR1 MGHDK, CDR2 SYGVNS. This CDR3 region has 15 residues. Trimming stripped 4 bases from V and 5 bases from J, with 17 bases between. The CDR3: CASSVGSAGWTEAFF. Written as DNA, the CDR3 is TGTGCCAGCAGTGTTGGATCGGCGGGCTGGACTGAAGCTTTCTTT.

The table lists this clonotype with a few counts. This chain links TRBV18 with TRBJ2-7; D is perhaps TRBD2 (5 bases). Between the trimmed V and J ends, which lost 2 bases and 0 bases, there was a span of 8 bases. The CDR3 length is 14 residues. The germline CDR1 and CDR2 sequences are KGHSH and LQKENI. The CDR3 loop reads CASSPTSYSYEQYF. For the CDR3, the DNA is TGTGCCAGCTCACCAACTAGTTACTCCTACGAGCAGTACTTC.

This rearrangement joins TRBV7-2 to TRBJ2-2; 9 positions match TRBD1. With V trimmed by 6 bases and J by 5 bases, 7 bases remained unmatched. This CDR3 has 15 amino acids. Germline lookup yields CDR1 SGHTA and CDR2 FQGNSA. The DNA for the CDR3 is TGTGCCAGCAGTTCGACAGGGGGAGGTACCGGGGAGCTGTTTTTT. It codes for CASSSTGGGTGELFF.